The 9 T cell receptor beta chains below come from one sample, sequenced in a study of T cell repertoires in cytomegalovirus infection. Each CDR3 protein gets one entry after TCRdb re-called the reads with MiXCR. The repertoire includes about 500,000 distinct CDR3 sequences, about 33% of them detected once, and 17% sits in the top ten. These receptors have no known antigen. The specimen comprised cultured PBMCs, sampled from culture after CMV antigen stimulation. The receptor source for this set is a human donor in good health (CMV status not recorded). Some clones in this sample may be carry-over from other donors' samples.

J is TRBJ2-5 and V is TRBV11-3; 11 bases line up with TRBD2. Trimming took 4 bases from V and 4 from J; bases not matched to a gene: 5. CDR3 size: 15 residues. CDR1 and CDR2 from the germline V gene are SGHNT and YENEEA. CDR3 coding DNA: TGTGCCAGCAGCTCCAGACTAGCGGGAACAGAGACCCAGTACTTC. Translating it yields CASSSRLAGTETQYF. The full variable domain, completed using reference TRBV11-3 and TRBJ2-5, is EAGVVQSPRYKIIEKKQPVAFWCNPISGHNTLYWYLQNLGQGPELLIRYENEEAVDDSQLPKDRFSAERLKGVDSTLKIQPAELGDSAVYLCASSSRLAGTETQYFGPGTRLLVL.

This clonotype has a handful of counts. The chain employs TRBV29-1 and TRBJ2-1; 7 bases are shared with TRBD1. From germline, CDR1 is SQVTM and CDR2 ANQGSEA. The length of the CDR3 is 18 residues. J lost 4 bases, V lost 1 base, and 16 bases had no gene match. CDR3 loop: CSVEGQGVRGLLYNEQFF. CDR3 sequence (DNA): TGCAGCGTTGAAGGGCAGGGGGTGAGGGGTCTCCTTTACAATGAGCAGTTCTTC.

The chain uses TRBV7-9 and TRBJ1-2, with unresolved D. Germline CDR1 SEHNR, CDR2 FQNEAQ (reference sequence). Trimming removed 4 bases at V and 8 bases at J, with 14 bases between. There are 13 residues in the CDR3. CDR3 sequence: CASSSRAVGGYTF. The CDR3 DNA reads as TGTGCCAGCAGCTCGAGGGCAGTGGGAGGCTACACCTTC.

The chain uses TRBV7-6 and TRBJ1-2; 8 bases are shared with TRBD1. The length of the CDR3 is 15 residues. The V gene's germline CDR1 is SGHVS and CDR2 FNYEAQ. J was trimmed by 8 bases and V by 2 bases; bases with no gene match: 10. The CDR3 DNA follows: TGTGCCAGCAGCTTATCGGCACAGGGGGTTCGGGGCTACACCTTC. It yields the protein CASSLSAQGVRGYTF.

This chain uses TRBV20-1 with TRBJ2-3, with D perhaps given as TRBD1 or TRBD2 (5 bases each). The germline V and J ends were trimmed by 6 bases and 2 bases, with 18 bases remaining between them. Germline V gives CDR1 DFQATT, CDR2 SNEGSKA (reference sequence). The CDR3 is 15 amino acids. The chain's CDR3 is CSASRGVHNTDTQYF. CDR3 in DNA: TGCAGTGCCTCAAGAGGGGTTCATAACACAGATACGCAGTATTTT.

The chain carries TRBV7-2 and TRBJ2-7; TRBD2 aligns across 8 bases. Germline V gene lookup returns CDR1 SGHTA and CDR2 FQGNSA. Trimming took 5 bases from V and 4 from J; bases not matched to a gene: 10. The CDR3 is made up of 15 amino acids. The CDR3 sequence is CASSTGAGGLYEQYF. Written as DNA, the CDR3 is TGTGCCAGCAGCACGGGGGCGGGAGGTCTGTACGAGCAGTACTTC.

DNA for the CDR3: TGTGCCAGCAGCACACTAGCGGGGTCCGATGAGCAGTACTTC. It is translated as CASSTLAGSDEQYF. The rearrangement joins TRBV2 to TRBJ2-7, with TRBD2 identical over 10 bases. The CDR3 contains 14 residues. J gave up 7 bases and V 6 bases, and 9 bases lay outside the gene matches. Germline V gene lookup returns CDR1 SNHLY and CDR2 FYNNEI.

This clonotype was observed a handful of times. The V and J genes are TRBV6-1 and TRBJ2-5, with 9 nucleotides matching TRBD2. Germline V gene sequence: CDR1 MNHNS, CDR2 SASEGT. V dropped 9 bases and J dropped 5; count of bases not matched to a gene: 16. The CDR3 consists of 16 residues. CDR3 loop: CASSSWGGRAEETQYF. In nucleotides, the CDR3 is TGTGCCAGTTCCTCTTGGGGCGGGAGGGCCGAGGAGACCCAGTACTTC.

This clonotype was detected only a few times. The chain joins TRBV7-8 to TRBJ2-3; no clear D gene. This CDR3 region has 15 residues. The V and J ends lost 3 bases and 4 bases respectively, with 14 bases between them. Looked up from germline, CDR1 is SGHVS and CDR2 is FQNEAQ. This CDR3 reads CASSFNGGRADTQYF. Here the CDR3 DNA reads TGTGCCAGCAGCTTCAATGGCGGACGGGCAGATACGCAGTATTTT.